A single sample is the source of the 32 T cell receptor beta chains below, sequenced in a study of T cell changes during pregnancy in multiple sclerosis. The repertoire was sequenced with immunoSEQ multiplex PCR; TCRdb's copy has only in-frame clones and lacks some. Of 47,000 or so clones listed, 85% to 90% are singletons. Sequencing used peripheral blood, obtained after pregnancy. Source of these receptors: a female donor in good health, enrolled as a control in a pregnancy study.

This chain links TRBV28 with TRBJ2-7, with D possibly TRBD1 on 5 matching bases. The germline V and J ends were trimmed by 6 bases and 5 bases, with 20 bases remaining between them. The CDR3 loop spans 15 amino acids. Germline V gives CDR1 MDHEN, CDR2 SYDVKM. In nucleotides, the CDR3 is TGTGCCAGCAGGGTGGTATCCCTCACAGGTCACGAGCAGTACTTC. Translation: CASRVVSLTGHEQYF.

This clone is a singleton in its sample. V gene TRBV7-2 combines with J gene TRBJ2-7, with a possible D match to TRBD2 (5 bases). CDR1 is SGHTA, CDR2 FQGNSA, per germline. This CDR3 has 13 amino acids. V lost 5 bases, J lost 1 base, and 9 bases lay in between. The CDR3 reads CASSRTQSYEQYF. The CDR3, as DNA: TGTGCCAGCAGCCGGACTCAGTCCTACGAGCAGTACTTC.

This clone was detected only once. V and J are TRBV7-8 and TRBJ2-3; D is unresolved. Trimming pared 6 bases from V and 10 bases from J, leaving 17 bases between. Germline-derived CDR1 and CDR2 are SGHVS and FQNEAQ. CDR3 length: 13 amino acids. The chain's CDR3 is CASSPPRRPPQYF. In DNA, the CDR3 is TGTGCCAGCAGTCCCCCTAGGCGCCCCCCGCAGTATTTT.

This clone occurred a few times. CDR3 sequence reads: CASSTEATDTQYF. CDR3 sequence (DNA): TGTGCCAGCAGTACCGAGGCCACAGATACGCAGTATTTT. The genes are TRBV6-4 and TRBJ2-3; D not certain. The V gene's germline CDR1 is MRHNA and CDR2 SNTAGT. There are 13 residues in the CDR3. V was clipped by 5 bases and J by 2 bases, with 8 bases between them.

CDR3: CASSLVGESYNEQFF. The CDR3 DNA reads as TGCGCCAGCAGCTTGGTCGGGGAGTCCTACAATGAGCAGTTCTTC. The chain employs TRBV5-1 and TRBJ2-1, with D tentatively TRBD2 (5 bases). Germline V CDR1 and CDR2: SGHRS, YFSETQ. The CDR3 is 15 residues long. Trimming stripped 0 bases from V and 1 base from J, with 8 bases between.

The rearrangement joins TRBV27 to TRBJ2-2; 7 bases are shared with TRBD1. V lost 8 bases to trimming and J lost 8 bases; unmatched junction nucleotides: 5. Germline V lookup: CDR1 MNHEY, CDR2 SMNVEV (reference sequence). The CDR3 has 12 amino acids. This CDR3 reads CASEGAGGELFF. DNA of the CDR3: TGTGCCAGCGAGGGGGCAGGTGGGGAGCTGTTTTTT.

In this sample, this clone turned up once. This chain uses TRBV6-1 with TRBJ2-1; 9 nucleotides match TRBD2. Germline CDR1 reads MNHNS; CDR2 reads SASEGT. V was pared by 7 bases and J by 5 bases, with 9 bases of the junction left unmatched. This CDR3 comprises 15 residues. CDR3 DNA: TGTGCCAGCAAAAGACTAGCGGCCGGAAACAATGAGCAGTTCTTC. It specifies CASKRLAAGNNEQFF.

This clone was observed a few times. This chain's CDR3 is CASSEDRGWNTEAFF. CDR3 nucleotide sequence: TGTGCCAGCAGCGAAGACAGGGGGTGGAACACTGAAGCTTTCTTT. The rearrangement uses TRBV28 and TRBJ1-1, with TRBD1 matching over 9 bases. This CDR3 contains 15 residues. Germline loops: CDR1 MDHEN, CDR2 SYDVKM. The trim removed 6 bases at V and 1 base at J, leaving 6 bases unmatched.

The chain couples TRBV5-6 to TRBJ2-7; 7 nucleotides line up with TRBD1. The CDR3 is 15 residues long. Per the germline V gene, CDR1 is SGHDT and CDR2 is YYEEEE. The V and J ends lost 1 base and 0 bases, in that order; junction bases with no gene match: 4. The CDR3 region has the DNA TGTGCCAGCAGCTTGTGGACAGGCTTCTCCTACGAGCAGTACTTC. Protein: CASSLWTGFSYEQYF.

The V call is TRBV5-1, the J call TRBJ2-1; 10 bases agree with TRBD2. The CDR3 is made up of 14 amino acids. The trim removed 3 bases at V and 7 bases at J, leaving 4 bases unmatched. CDR1 is SGHRS, CDR2 YFSETQ, per germline. DNA for the CDR3: TGCGCCAGCAGCTCCCATAGCGGGGGGAATGAGCAGTTCTTC. Amino acid sequence: CASSSHSGGNEQFF. Based on the CDR3 plus reference TRBV5-1 and TRBJ2-1, the full variable domain is KAGVTQTPRYLIKTRGQQVTLSCSPISGHRSVSWYQQTPGQGLQFLFEYFSETQRNKGNFPGRFSGRQFSNSRSEMNVSTLELGDSALYLCASSSHSGGNEQFFGPGTRLTVL.

The V gene is TRBV7-3, the J gene TRBJ2-3, with 11 bases aligning to TRBD2. Per the germline V gene, CDR1 is SGHTA and CDR2 is FQGTGA. The CDR3 runs to 16 residues. The V gene end was trimmed by 3 bases and the J gene end by 0 bases; junction bases not matched to a gene: 2. The CDR3 DNA reads TGTGCCAGCAGCTTGACTAGCGGGACTAGCACAGATACGCAGTATTTT. Translation: CASSLTSGTSTDTQYF.

The chain combines TRBV6-6 with TRBJ1-2, with D perhaps TRBD1 (5 bases). Germline lookup yields CDR1 MNHNY and CDR2 SVGAGI (reference sequence). CDR3 length equals 13 residues. V lost 4 bases, J lost 9 bases, and 15 bases lay in between. In DNA form, the CDR3 reads TGTGCCAGCAGTTTGGCCCTGGAGGGGAGCTACACCTTC. Its protein is CASSLALEGSYTF.

The chain recombines TRBV28 with TRBJ1-2, with D maybe TRBD1 (5 bases). The CDR3 is 13 residues long. The V gene's germline CDR1 is MDHEN and CDR2 SYDVKM. V lost 6 bases, J lost 6 bases, and 14 bases lay in between. The CDR3 region has the DNA TGTGCCAGCAGGAGGGGAGGGAGCAATGGCTACACCTTC. Encoded protein: CASRRGGSNGYTF.

The chain employs TRBV21-1 and TRBJ1-2; the table calls TRBD1, which could not be checked here. TRBV21-1 is assigned pseudogene status. The CDR3 loop spans 16 amino acids. Here the CDR3 DNA reads TGTGCCAGCAGCAAAAGGGACAGGGGGCAGAACTATGGCTACACCTTC. This sequence encodes CASSKRDRGQNYGYTF.

This clone was counted a few times. The rearrangement links TRBV13 to TRBJ2-7, with TRBD1 identical over 7 bases. J lost 0 bases, V lost 6 bases, and 8 bases had no gene match. This CDR3 is 15 amino acids long. The germline V gene encodes CDR1 PRHDT and CDR2 FYEKMQ (reference sequence). The CDR3 region has the DNA TGTGCCAGCAGTGGTACAGGGGATCTCTCCTACGAGCAGTACTTC. Amino acids: CASSGTGDLSYEQYF.

The CDR3 DNA reads as TGTGCCACCTCAGCTTCGCCGGGGGGGACAGTGAATCAGCCCCAGCATTTT. This codes for CATSASPGGTVNQPQHF. The chain is built from TRBV7-9 and TRBJ1-5; 7 nucleotides align to TRBD1. Germline assignment: CDR1 SEHNR and CDR2 FQNEAQ (reference sequence). Trimming took 10 bases from V and 4 from J; bases not matched to a gene: 19. This CDR3 comprises 17 residues.

This clone was counted once. The V and J genes are TRBV10-3 and TRBJ1-5, with D maybe TRBD1 (6 bases). Germline CDR1 reads ENHRY; CDR2 reads SYGVKD. The CDR3 is 13 residues long. V was shortened by 10 bases and J by 5 bases, with 15 bases between the two germline ends. In DNA form, the CDR3 reads TGTGCCAGCACACAGGGAAGCTATCAGCCCCAGCATTTT. Amino acids: CASTQGSYQPQHF.

The J gene is TRBJ2-7, the V gene TRBV6-1; 7 bases map to TRBD2. V lost 4 bases, J lost 1 base, and 4 bases stayed unmatched. The CDR3 runs to 14 residues. Germline V CDR1 and CDR2: MNHNS, SASEGT. The CDR3 region has the DNA TGTGCCAGCAGTGTGCTAGCGGTATCCTACGAGCAGTACTTC. Its translation: CASSVLAVSYEQYF.

J is TRBJ2-4 and V is TRBV19; a weak D match, TRBD2 (5 bases). Germline V gene lookup returns CDR1 LNHDA and CDR2 SQIVND (reference sequence). The ends were cut back, 4 bases at V and 9 bases at J, with 16 bases in the middle. The CDR3 covers 14 residues. The CDR3 spells CASSTFVNRGIQYF. In DNA, the CDR3 is TGTGCCAGTAGTACTTTCGTAAACCGGGGCATTCAGTACTTC.

This chain links TRBV6-1 with TRBJ2-5; D perhaps matches TRBD1 (6 bases). Germline assignment: CDR1 MNHNS and CDR2 SASEGT. V was clipped by 9 bases and J by 4 bases, with 6 bases between them. This CDR3 comprises 10 residues. The CDR3 here is CARQGETQYF. The CDR3 DNA sequence: TGTGCCAGACAGGGAGAGACCCAGTACTTC.

V usage is TRBV19 and J usage is TRBJ2-7; TRBD2 matches 12 bases. The CDR3 contains 16 residues. The ends lost 9 bases at V and 2 bases at J; junction bases unmatched: 11. Germline V gene data show CDR1 as LNHDA and CDR2 as SQIVND (reference sequence). CDR3: CASSPSSSGGAYEQYF. The CDR3 DNA is TGTGCCAGCTCTCCATCTTCTAGCGGGGGGGCCTACGAGCAGTACTTC.

This chain connects TRBV28 to TRBJ2-5; a possible D gene is TRBD2 (5 bases). The CDR3 sequence is 14 residues long. CDR1 is MDHEN, CDR2 SYDVKM, per germline. The V and J ends lost 8 bases and 4 bases respectively, with 17 bases between them. CDR3 sequence reads: CASGPLGGGETQYF. The CDR3 DNA is TGTGCCAGCGGACCCCTAGGAGGAGGAGAGACCCAGTACTTC.

The chain has TRBV10-3 and TRBJ2-3; TRBD1 aligns across 9 bases. The CDR3 totals 14 residues. V lost 2 bases and J lost 4; bases outside the gene matches: 1. Germline CDR1 and CDR2: ENHRY and SYGVKD. The CDR3 coding sequence is TGTGCCATCAGTGAGACAGGGGGCGCAGATACGCAGTATTTT. Its protein product is CAISETGGADTQYF.

This clone was observed once. The gene calls are TRBV7-2 and TRBJ1-5; no clear D. Trimming shortened V by 1 base and J by 5 bases, and 9 bases separated the two germline ends. From germline, CDR1 is SGHTA and CDR2 FQGNSA. The CDR3 extends over 14 amino acids. For the CDR3, the DNA is TGTGCCAGCAGCTTAGATGCAGGATATCAGCCCCAGCATTTT. Its translation: CASSLDAGYQPQHF.

The chain employs TRBV5-6 and TRBJ1-3; 7 bases align to TRBD1. Germline values: CDR1 SGHDT, CDR2 YYEEEE. Unmatched junction bases numbered 2, after V lost 4 bases and J lost 4 bases. The CDR3 loop spans 13 amino acids. This CDR3 reads CASSRDSGNTIYF. The DNA of the CDR3 is TGTGCCAGCAGCCGGGACAGCGGAAACACCATATATTTT.

The chain combines TRBV10-2 with TRBJ1-2; TRBD1 matches at 7 bases. There are 14 residues in the CDR3. V lost 8 bases to trimming and J lost 4 bases; unmatched junction nucleotides: 10. Germline values: CDR1 WSHSY, CDR2 SAAADI. The CDR3 bases are TGCGCCAGCTCCCCCAGAGGGGGCCCCTATGGCTACACCTTC. This gives the protein CASSPRGGPYGYTF.

This clone occurred a few times. This rearrangement joins TRBV7-9 to TRBJ1-1; tentatively, D is TRBD1 (5 bases). V lost 4 bases to trimming and J lost 2 bases, with 11 bases between them. CDR1 and CDR2 (germline): SEHNR, FQNEAQ (reference sequence). The CDR3 length is 14 residues. The CDR3 DNA reads TGTGCCAGCAGCTCGGACACCTATAACACTGAAGCTTTCTTT. Translating it yields CASSSDTYNTEAFF.

This clone has only one observation. The chain employs TRBV19 and TRBJ2-1, with 10 bases lining up with TRBD2. The germline gives CDR1 LNHDA, CDR2 SQIVND (reference sequence). The CDR3 sequence is 15 residues long. J was trimmed by 6 bases and V by 6 bases; bases with no gene match: 8. The CDR3: CASRSGRGFPNEQFF. The CDR3 DNA follows: TGTGCCAGTAGGAGCGGGAGGGGTTTCCCCAATGAGCAGTTCTTC.

V is TRBV5-1 and J is TRBJ1-3; D gene uncertain. V dropped 0 bases and J dropped 0 bases, with 10 bases sitting between them. This CDR3 has 16 amino acids. Germline V CDR1 and CDR2: SGHRS, YFSETQ. The CDR3 DNA reads as TGCGCCAGCAGCTTGGATGCAGGCCTCTCTGGAAACACCATATATTTT. Protein: CASSLDAGLSGNTIYF.

This chain joins TRBV7-9 and TRBJ1-2; no clear D. CDR3 length: 13 residues. From germline, CDR1 is SEHNR and CDR2 FQNEAQ (reference sequence). Trimming took off 5 bases at V and 5 bases at J, with 12 bases between the two ends. The CDR3 bases are TGTGCCAGCAGCCCCGACGGAGAGTATGGCTACACCTTC. This gives the protein CASSPDGEYGYTF.

This clone was picked up a small number of times. The chain is built from TRBV18 and TRBJ1-1; no reliable D call. Germline loops: CDR1 KGHSH, CDR2 LQKENI. V lost 1 base, J lost 1 base, and 16 bases lay in between. The CDR3 consists of 17 residues. The CDR3 reads CASSPLPEGRRNTEAFF. Here the CDR3 DNA reads TGTGCCAGCTCACCACTCCCGGAAGGGAGGCGGAACACTGAAGCTTTCTTT.

This chain links TRBV30 with TRBJ2-1; 8 nucleotides match TRBD2. The CDR3 runs 13 residues. Germline V gene sequence: CDR1 GTSNPN, CDR2 SVGIG (reference sequence). The CDR3 loop reads CASSAGGYNEQFF. The CDR3 bases are TGTGCTTCCAGCGCGGGGGGCTACAATGAGCAGTTCTTC.